The rows below give T cell receptor beta chains drawn from one sample of a study of cytomegalovirus exposure and HLA in healthy donors. The method was immunoSEQ multiplex PCR; TCRdb's version includes in-frame clones alone and lacks a portion of them. The top ten clones hold 1.5% to 2% of a sample with about 150,000 clones, around a tenth of them seen once. The sequencing sample was made of PBMCs. All receptors come from a male donor in good health and CMV-seronegative. Both conserved end residues are part of each CDR3. The D gene is left open where the match is weak. Expanded clones are given a class, and other clones once, few, many or no size at all.

d_gene: .
abundance: few
v_gene: TRBV28
j_gene: TRBJ2-7
len: 14
CDR3nt: TGTGCCAGCACCCAGGGGGGTGCCCCAACCGAGCAGTACTTC
CDR3aa: CASTQGGAPTEQYF

d_gene: .
abundance: .
v_gene: TRBV7-9
j_gene: TRBJ2-1
len: 15
CDR3nt: TGTGCCAGCAGCTTAAAGTGGGGGGAAAACAATGAGCAGTTCTTC
CDR3aa: CASSLKWGENNEQFF

d_gene: .
abundance: few
v_gene: TRBV6-1
j_gene: TRBJ1-2
len: 12
CDR3nt: TGTGCCAGCAACCCGGGTTCCTATGGCTACACCTTC
CDR3aa: CASNPGSYGYTF

d_gene: TRBD2
abundance: few
v_gene: TRBV4-3
j_gene: TRBJ2-1
len: 17
CDR3nt: TGCGCCAGCAGCCAAGATTACCCTAGCGGGAGGGGAGTGCAGCAGTTCTTC
CDR3aa: CASSQDYPSGRGVQQFF

d_gene: .
abundance: few
v_gene: TRBV9
j_gene: TRBJ1-2
len: 15
CDR3nt: TGTGCCAGCAGCGTAGTTGAGGGTGGGAGCTATGGCTACACCTTC
CDR3aa: CASSVVEGGSYGYTF

d_gene: .
abundance: .
v_gene: TRBV27
j_gene: TRBJ2-7
len: 14
CDR3nt: TGTGCCAGCAGTTCTAGGGCGGGCTCCTACGAGCAGTACTTC
CDR3aa: CASSSRAGSYEQYF

d_gene: .
abundance: .
v_gene: TRBV6-7
j_gene: TRBJ1-5
len: 9
CDR3nt: TGTGCCGTCCCCTGGCCCCAGCATTTT
CDR3aa: CAVPWPQHF

d_gene: .
abundance: .
v_gene: TRBV5-1
j_gene: TRBJ2-1
len: 15
CDR3nt: TGCGCCAGCAGCGTTAGCGGAACTACCTACAATGAGCAGTTCTTC
CDR3aa: CASSVSGTTYNEQFF

d_gene: .
abundance: .
v_gene: TRBV28
j_gene: TRBJ2-2
len: 14
CDR3nt: TGTGCCAGCAGTTTAACAGGGAACACCGGGGAGCTGTTTTTT
CDR3aa: CASSLTGNTGELFF

d_gene: TRBD1
abundance: few
v_gene: TRBV2
j_gene: TRBJ1-1
len: 14
CDR3nt: TGTGCCAGCGGAGGGGGGACAGGGGCCACTGAAGCTTTCTTT
CDR3aa: CASGGGTGATEAFF

d_gene: .
abundance: .
v_gene: TRBV19
j_gene: TRBJ1-5
len: 12
CDR3nt: TGTGCCAGTAGTCCCCCCGGTCAGCCCCAGCATTTT
CDR3aa: CASSPPGQPQHF

d_gene: TRBD2
abundance: .
v_gene: TRBV5-4
j_gene: TRBJ2-1
len: 16
CDR3nt: TGTGCCAGCAGCTTAACTAGCGGGAGGGCCTACAATGAGCAGTTCTTC
CDR3aa: CASSLTSGRAYNEQFF

d_gene: TRBD1
abundance: few
v_gene: TRBV5-1
j_gene: TRBJ2-7
len: 14
CDR3nt: TGCGCCAGCAGCAACGGACAGGGAAGCTACGAGCAGTACTTC
CDR3aa: CASSNGQGSYEQYF

d_gene: TRBD1
abundance: few
v_gene: TRBV2
j_gene: TRBJ2-7
len: 15
CDR3nt: TGTGCCAGCAGCTCTACAGGGGCAATTACCTACGAGCAGTACTTC
CDR3aa: CASSSTGAITYEQYF

d_gene: TRBD2
abundance: few
v_gene: TRBV7-6
j_gene: TRBJ2-1
len: 13
CDR3nt: TGTGCCAGCAGCCTGAGGACTAGCAATGAGCAGTTCTTC
CDR3aa: CASSLRTSNEQFF

d_gene: TRBD1
abundance: .
v_gene: TRBV10-3
j_gene: TRBJ1-1
len: 13
CDR3nt: TGTGCCATCAGCCGGACAGGGAACACTGAAGCTTTCTTT
CDR3aa: CAISRTGNTEAFF

d_gene: .
abundance: .
v_gene: TRBV7-2
j_gene: TRBJ2-5
len: 15
CDR3nt: TGTGCCAGCAGCTTAGGAGGGGGTCGTCAGGGGACCCAGTACTTC
CDR3aa: CASSLGGGRQGTQYF

d_gene: TRBD2
abundance: few
v_gene: TRBV6-1
j_gene: TRBJ2-1
len: 15
CDR3nt: TGTGCCAGCAAGACTAGCGGGGCAACCTACAATGAGCAGTTCTTC
CDR3aa: CASKTSGATYNEQFF